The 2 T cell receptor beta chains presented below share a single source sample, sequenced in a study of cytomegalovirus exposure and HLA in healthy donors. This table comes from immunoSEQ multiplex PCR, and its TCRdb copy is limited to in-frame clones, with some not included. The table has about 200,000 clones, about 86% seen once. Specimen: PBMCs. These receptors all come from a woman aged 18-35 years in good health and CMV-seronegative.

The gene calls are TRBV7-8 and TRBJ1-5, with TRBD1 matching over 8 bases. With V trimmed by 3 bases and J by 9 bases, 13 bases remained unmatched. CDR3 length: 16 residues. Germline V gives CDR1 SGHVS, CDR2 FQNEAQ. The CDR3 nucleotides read TGTGCCAGCAGCTTCTCCCGGACAGGGCAACGTGGGCCCCAGCATTTT. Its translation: CASSFSRTGQRGPQHF. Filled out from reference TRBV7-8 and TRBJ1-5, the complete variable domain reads GAGVSQSPRYKVAKRGQDVALRCDPISGHVSLFWYQQALGQGPEFLTYFQNEAQLDKSGLPSDRFFAERPEGSVSTLKIQRTQQEDSAVYLCASSFSRTGQRGPQHFGDGTRLSIL.

CDR3 coding DNA: TGCGCCAGCAGCTTGGATTACGGGGTTGCGGAGCAGTTCTTC. Its translation is CASSLDYGVAEQFF. The rearrangement joins TRBV5-1 to TRBJ2-1, with D possibly being TRBD2 (5 bases). CDR1 is SGHRS and CDR2 is YFSETQ in the germline V gene. The CDR3 is 14 residues long. V lost 0 bases, J lost 10 bases, and 14 bases lay in between. Based on the CDR3 plus reference TRBV5-1 and TRBJ2-1, the full variable domain is KAGVTQTPRYLIKTRGQQVTLSCSPISGHRSVSWYQQTPGQGLQFLFEYFSETQRNKGNFPGRFSGRQFSNSRSEMNVSTLELGDSALYLCASSLDYGVAEQFFGPGTRLTVL.